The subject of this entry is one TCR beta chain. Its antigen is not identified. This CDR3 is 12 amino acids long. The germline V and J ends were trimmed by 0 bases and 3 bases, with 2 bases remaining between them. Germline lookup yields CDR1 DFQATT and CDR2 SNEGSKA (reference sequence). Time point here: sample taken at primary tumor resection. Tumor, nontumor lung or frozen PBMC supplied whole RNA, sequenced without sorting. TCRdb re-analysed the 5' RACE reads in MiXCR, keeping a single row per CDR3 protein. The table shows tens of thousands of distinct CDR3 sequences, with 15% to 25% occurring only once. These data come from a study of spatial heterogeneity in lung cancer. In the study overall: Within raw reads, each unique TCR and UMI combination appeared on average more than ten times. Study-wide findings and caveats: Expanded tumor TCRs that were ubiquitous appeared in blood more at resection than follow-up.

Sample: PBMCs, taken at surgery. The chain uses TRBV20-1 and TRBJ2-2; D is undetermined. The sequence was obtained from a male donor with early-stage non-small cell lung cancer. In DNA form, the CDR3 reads TGCAGTGCTAGAGATGACACCGGGGAGCTGTTTTTT. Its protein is CSARDDTGELFF.